This passage covers 3 T cell receptor beta chains from one sample sequenced in a study of OX40 agonist ivuxolimab in advanced cancers. This table comes from immunoSEQ multiplex PCR, and its TCRdb copy is limited to in-frame clones, with some not included. The sample carries tens of thousands of clones, approximately 94% recorded once. Sequenced material: CD4+ or CD8+ T cells sorted from blood, taken in a trial of the OX40 agonist ivuxolimab. Receptor source: an adult with an advanced solid tumor such as melanoma, head and neck, liver or kidney cancer.

The V gene is TRBV12-5, the J gene TRBJ2-7; D may be TRBD2 (7 bases). The V end lost 6 bases, the J end lost 7 bases, and 19 bases lay between the germline ends. This CDR3 is 14 amino acids long. Germline CDR1 reads LGHNT; CDR2 reads FRNRAP. CDR3 protein: CASGLGRGAWEQYF. In DNA, the CDR3 is TGTGCTAGTGGGCTAGGACGGGGGGCTTGGGAGCAGTACTTC.

The chain is built from TRBV27 and TRBJ2-5; 10 bases are shared with TRBD2. Germline V gene data show CDR1 as MNHEY and CDR2 as SMNVEV (reference sequence). V lost 5 bases to trimming and J lost 10 bases; unmatched junction nucleotides: 10. This CDR3 is built from 14 residues. CDR3 coding DNA: TGTGCCAGCAGTACCCAGCTAGCGGGAGCGGACCAGTACTTC. It is translated as CASSTQLAGADQYF.

V usage is TRBV27 and J usage is TRBJ2-7; D possibly corresponds to TRBD1 (6 bases). The CDR3 is 12 residues long. V lost 6 bases and J 2 bases, leaving 8 bases between the germline ends. CDR1 and CDR2 (germline): MNHEY, SMNVEV (reference sequence). CDR3 bases: TGTGCCAGCAGGGACAGCGCCTACGAGCAGTACTTC. This gives the protein CASRDSAYEQYF.